Listed here are 30 T cell receptor beta chains from one sample, sequenced in a study of CD8+CD57+ T cells in acquired aplastic anemia. All sequencing subjects had displayed CD8+CD57+ cell expansion on flow cytometry. Genomic DNA was employed as the template in profiling TCR beta VDJ and CDR3. TCRdb recomputed calls from the reads with MiXCR, one row per CDR3 protein. The sample has 150,000 to 200,000 distinct CDR3 sequences, about 50% seen once. The sequenced sample consisted of sorted CD4+, CD8+, or CD8+CD57+ T cells (not recorded which) from PBMCs. The receptors were gathered from a human donor with aplastic anemia.

In this sample, this clonotype turned up many times. The chain links TRBV12-3 or TRBV12-4 to TRBJ2-2; TRBD1 agrees at 9 bases. Losses at the gene ends were 5 bases for V and 7 bases for J; bases not matched to a gene: 8. The CDR3 is made up of 15 amino acids. CDR3 sequence: CASSRGTGLGGELFF. The CDR3 coding sequence is TGTGCCAGCAGTCGCGGGACAGGGTTGGGCGGGGAGCTGTTTTTT.

The rearrangement uses TRBV7-9 and TRBJ2-3; possibly TRBD1 or TRBD2 for D (5 bases each). Between the trimmed V and J ends, which lost 11 bases and 4 bases, there was a span of 10 bases. The CDR3 sequence is 11 residues long. Per the germline V gene, CDR1 is SEHNR and CDR2 is FQNEAQ (reference sequence). The CDR3 sequence is CASGRADTQYF. The CDR3 DNA reads as TGTGCCTCGGGGCGTGCAGATACGCAGTATTTT.

This clonotype was counted ten times or more. J is TRBJ1-1 and V is TRBV7-9; D not certain. The CDR3 is 14 amino acids. From germline, CDR1 is SEHNR and CDR2 FQNEAQ (reference sequence). V was shortened by 1 base and J by 2 bases, with 8 bases between the two germline ends. CDR3 in DNA: TGTGCCAGCAGCTTAGGAGGGTTTAACACTGAAGCTTTCTTT. Residues: CASSLGGFNTEAFF.

This clonotype was observed many times. V usage is TRBV6-5 and J usage is TRBJ2-3; 7 bases agree with TRBD1. This CDR3 contains 15 residues. J was trimmed by 0 bases and V by 5 bases; bases with no gene match: 5. Germline CDR1 reads MNHEY; CDR2 reads SVGAGI. The chain's CDR3 is CASSRQGASTDTQYF. In DNA form, the CDR3 reads TGTGCCAGCAGTAGACAGGGTGCCAGCACAGATACGCAGTATTTT.

This clonotype occurred many times. The chain is built from TRBV2 and TRBJ1-1; tentatively, D is TRBD1 (5 bases). The V end lost 7 bases, the J end lost 2 bases, and 14 bases lay between the germline ends. Germline CDR1 reads SNHLY; CDR2 reads FYNNEI. The CDR3 covers 14 residues. CDR3 DNA: TGTGCCAGCATCCCGGGACCGGATAACACTGAAGCTTTCTTT. The encoded protein is CASIPGPDNTEAFF. Variable domain in full (rest from reference TRBV2 and TRBJ1-1): EPEVTQTPSHQVTQMGQEVILRCVPISNHLYFYWYRQILGQKVEFLVSFYNNEISEKSEIFDDQFSVERPDGSNFTLKIRSTKLEDSAMYFCASIPGPDNTEAFFGQGTRLTVV.

This clonotype is a singleton in its sample. The rearrangement uses TRBV2 and TRBJ2-3, with TRBD1 identical over 9 bases. J was trimmed by 10 bases and V by 5 bases; bases with no gene match: 4. The CDR3 totals 12 residues. Germline V gene lookup returns CDR1 SNHLY and CDR2 FYNNEI. The CDR3 protein is CASSPTGGSQYF. CDR3 nucleotide sequence: TGTGCCAGCAGTCCCACAGGGGGCTCGCAGTATTTT.

This clonotype was found many times. J is TRBJ1-2 and V is TRBV12-3 or TRBV12-4; D gene ambiguous. This CDR3 is 14 amino acids long. V lost 7 bases and J 8 bases, leaving 20 bases between the germline ends. CDR3 bases: TGTGCCAGCACCCTTAGTGGGCGCTCCGGCGGCTACACCTTC. Its protein is CASTLSGRSGGYTF.

The V gene is TRBV10-3, the J gene TRBJ1-1; D unresolved. Deletions cut 1 base from V and 4 bases from J, with 4 bases between. Germline V gene data show CDR1 as ENHRY and CDR2 as SYGVKD. The CDR3 has 12 amino acids. The CDR3 bases are TGTGCCATCAGTGAGTATCGCACTGAAGCTTTCTTT. The encoded protein is CAISEYRTEAFF.

CDR3 bases: TGTGCCAGCTCGCTCGGGACACCCGGTGAGACCCAGTACTTC. It encodes CASSLGTPGETQYF. The chain joins TRBV18 to TRBJ2-5; D is possibly TRBD1 (6 bases). Germline V lookup: CDR1 KGHSH, CDR2 LQKENI. CDR3 length: 14 amino acids. V lost 6 bases, J lost 5 bases, and 16 bases lay in between.

The chain links TRBV2 to TRBJ2-7; maybe TRBD2 (6 bases). Per the germline V gene, CDR1 is SNHLY and CDR2 is FYNNEI. V shed 9 bases and J shed 1 base, with 22 bases lying between them. CDR3 length: 16 residues. CDR3 nucleotide sequence: TGTGCCAGTGGCGGGACCCTCACCTCACTATCCTACGAGCAGTACTTC. It specifies CASGGTLTSLSYEQYF.

The chain carries TRBV7-2 and TRBJ2-5; 14 nucleotides line up with TRBD2. Germline CDR1 and CDR2: SGHTA and FQGNSA. Trimming removed 5 bases from V and 10 bases from J; junction bases left unmatched: 6. The CDR3 sequence is 14 residues long. CDR3 sequence (DNA): TGTGCCAGCAGCCTCGGACTAGCGGGGGGTGACCAGTACTTC. Translating it yields CASSLGLAGGDQYF.

V is TRBV10-3 and J is TRBJ2-1; the D is unclear. CDR1 ENHRY and CDR2 SYGVKD come from the germline V gene. This CDR3 is 12 amino acids long. V was trimmed by 3 bases and J by 5 bases, leaving 5 bases between them. The CDR3 nucleotides read TGTGCCATCAGTGATCGGGACAATGAGCAGTTCTTC. This encodes CAISDRDNEQFF.

This rearrangement joins TRBV2 to TRBJ1-5; D might be TRBD1 (6 bases). This CDR3 has 16 amino acids. Trimming left V 8 bases short and J 6 bases short, with 23 bases between. Germline V gene sequence: CDR1 SNHLY, CDR2 FYNNEI. The CDR3 sequence is CASGAGLDSGSQPQHF. The CDR3 region has the DNA TGTGCCAGCGGGGCGGGCTTGGACAGCGGGTCTCAGCCCCAGCATTTT.

This clonotype was counted many times. The chain carries TRBV5-5 and TRBJ1-2; perhaps TRBD1 as D (5 bases). V lost 4 bases, J lost 6 bases, and 16 bases lay in between. The CDR3 has 14 residues. In germline, CDR1 is SGHKS, CDR2 YYEKEE (reference sequence). CDR3 loop: CASSLQVPGDGYTF. In DNA form, the CDR3 reads TGTGCCAGCAGCCTACAGGTACCCGGAGATGGCTACACCTTC. The full variable domain, rest sourced from reference TRBV5-5 and TRBJ1-2, is DAGVTQSPTHLIKTRGQQVTLRCSPISGHKSVSWYQQVLGQGPQFIFQYYEKEERGRGNFPDRFSARQFPNYSSELNVNALLLGDSALYLCASSLQVPGDGYTFGSGTRLTVV.

The rearrangement uses TRBV9 and TRBJ2-7; D ambiguous. V was clipped by 0 bases and J by 7 bases, with 14 bases between them. The CDR3 covers 14 residues. Germline V gene data show CDR1 as SGDLS and CDR2 as YYNGEE. This CDR3 reads CASSVVPSAGEQYF. The CDR3, as DNA: TGTGCCAGCAGCGTAGTCCCTTCCGCTGGAGAGCAGTACTTC.

With regard to this clonotype: One end of the junction does not line up with germline, which may come from a read error. The rearrangement uses TRBV4-1 and TRBJ2-7; no firm D call. This CDR3 region has 14 residues. Germline assignment: CDR1 MGHRA and CDR2 YSYEKL. CDR3 sequence: CSSSQSALINEQYF. CDR3 bases: TGCTCCAGCAGCCAATCAGCTCTAATCAACGAGCAGTACTTC.

J is TRBJ2-3 and V is TRBV5-5, with D hard to call. Germline V gene lookup returns CDR1 SGHKS and CDR2 YYEKEE (reference sequence). Trimming took 0 bases from V and 2 from J, leaving 10 bases between them. The CDR3 totals 15 residues. As DNA, the CDR3 is TGTGCCAGCAGCTTGGAGGCGGATACCACAGATACGCAGTATTTT. It translates to CASSLEADTTDTQYF.

This clonotype showed up many times. This chain uses TRBV19 with TRBJ2-6, with D unresolved. The ends were cut back, 11 bases at V and 4 bases at J, with 3 bases in the middle. The CDR3 loop spans 10 amino acids. In germline, CDR1 is LNHDA, CDR2 SQIVND (reference sequence). CDR3 amino acids: CAAGANVLTF. CDR3 nucleotides: TGTGCCGCCGGGGCCAACGTCCTGACTTTC.

This clonotype was recorded once. Since no conserved phenylalanine or tryptophan closes the CDR3, a read error is the likely cause. The chain joins TRBV25-1 to TRBJ1-3; unclear D gene. Germline V gives CDR1 MGHDK, CDR2 SYGVNS. The CDR3 contains 15 residues. CDR3 region: CASSTGVVSGNTIYL. Here the CDR3 DNA reads TGTGCCAGCAGCACGGGAGTAGTCTCTGGGAACACCATATATCTT.

The chain is built from TRBV19 and TRBJ2-7, with D unclear. V lost 1 base and J lost 5, with 9 bases in between. CDR3 length equals 13 residues. Germline assignment: CDR1 LNHDA and CDR2 SQIVND (reference sequence). The CDR3 DNA follows: TGTGCCAGTAGTATAGGAGGACCCCACGAGCAGTACTTC. This gives the protein CASSIGGPHEQYF.

This clonotype was seen many times. The genes are TRBV12-3 or TRBV12-4 and TRBJ2-4, with D unresolved. V was clipped by 3 bases and J by 7 bases, with 4 bases between them. The CDR3 spans 11 residues. For the CDR3, the DNA is TGTGCCAGCAGTTTCTCCAACATTCAGTACTTC. Residues: CASSFSNIQYF.

The table lists this clonotype with a few counts. The chain has TRBV20-1 and TRBJ2-3; 12 bases line up with TRBD2. CDR1 and CDR2 (germline): DFQATT, SNEGSKA (reference sequence). J gave up 5 bases and V 6 bases, and 6 bases lay outside the gene matches. The CDR3 extends over 14 amino acids. CDR3 region: CSAVLAGGRDTQYF. The CDR3 bases are TGCAGTGCCGTACTAGCGGGGGGACGAGATACGCAGTATTTT.

Concerning this clonotype itself: A much bigger clone sits one base away, suggesting this may be a read error. The chain recombines TRBV5-1 with TRBJ1-5, with a weak D call TRBD1 (5 bases). The CDR3 spans 16 residues. From germline, CDR1 is SGHRS and CDR2 YFSETQ. The CDR3 nucleotides are TGCGCCGGCAGACCGGGGGTGGGGATGAACAATCAGCCCCAGCATTTT. Its translation: CAGRPGVGMNNQPQHF.

The rearrangement uses TRBV20-1 and TRBJ1-2, with D unclear. The V gene's germline CDR1 is DFQATT and CDR2 SNEGSKA (reference sequence). This CDR3 region has 13 residues. Trimming cost V 1 base and J 5 bases, with 11 bases left between them. The DNA of the CDR3 is TGCAGTGCTAGAGTGGCACTCGTTTATGGCTACACCTTC. Its protein is CSARVALVYGYTF.

The table lists this clonotype with a few counts. The rearrangement uses TRBV4-3 and TRBJ1-6; 10 bases agree with TRBD1. Germline CDR1 LGHNA, CDR2 YSLEER. The V segment lost 4 bases and the J segment 8 bases; nucleotides outside the gene matches: 5. CDR3 length equals 15 residues. The CDR3 here is CASSPGTGEDSPLHF. The CDR3 DNA reads TGCGCCAGCAGCCCCGGGACAGGGGAGGATTCACCCCTCCACTTT.

At least ten counts were recorded for this clonotype. The rearrangement joins TRBV5-1 to TRBJ1-4; D possibly corresponds to TRBD1 (6 bases). The CDR3 sequence is 15 residues long. Looked up from germline, CDR1 is SGHRS and CDR2 is YFSETQ. V lost 4 bases, J lost 2 bases, and 12 bases lay in between. CDR3 coding DNA: TGCGCCAGCAGCGGACTAACAGGGACTAATGAAAAACTGTTTTTT. It specifies CASSGLTGTNEKLFF. Looking up the rest from reference TRBV5-1 and TRBJ1-4 gives the full variable domain: KAGVTQTPRYLIKTRGQQVTLSCSPISGHRSVSWYQQTPGQGLQFLFEYFSETQRNKGNFPGRFSGRQFSNSRSEMNVSTLELGDSALYLCASSGLTGTNEKLFFGSGTQLSVL.

This sequence joins TRBV29-1 and TRBJ1-1; D uncertain. Germline assignment: CDR1 SQVTM and CDR2 ANQGSEA. V was cut by 1 base and J by 2 bases, with 11 bases left in between. CDR3 length: 14 residues. The CDR3 protein is CSVEVIGINTEAFF. The CDR3 coding sequence is TGCAGCGTTGAAGTTATCGGGATTAACACTGAAGCTTTCTTT.

This clonotype occurred many times. The rearrangement joins TRBV7-3 to TRBJ2-1; D assignment may be TRBD1 or TRBD2 (5 bases each). Germline values: CDR1 SGHTA, CDR2 FQGTGA. This CDR3 comprises 16 residues. Trimming took 2 bases from V and 8 from J, leaving 19 bases between them. CDR3 region: CASSLGLRRVGDEQFF. The CDR3, as DNA: TGTGCCAGCAGCTTAGGGTTAAGGAGAGTGGGGGATGAGCAGTTCTTC.

This clonotype has at least ten counts. This chain connects TRBV6-5 to TRBJ1-3, with D possibly matching TRBD1 (5 bases). V was shortened by 4 bases and J by 1 base, with 14 bases between the two germline ends. CDR1 MNHEY and CDR2 SVGAGI come from the germline V gene. The CDR3 length is 16 residues. The CDR3 sequence is CASSLGPPLSGNTIYF. As DNA, the CDR3 is TGTGCCAGCAGTTTGGGACCACCCTTGTCTGGAAACACCATATATTTT.

The V and J genes are TRBV9 and TRBJ2-5, with D possibly TRBD2 on 6 matching bases. V was cut by 0 bases and J by 2 bases, with 11 bases left in between. From germline, CDR1 is SGDLS and CDR2 YYNGEE. This CDR3 comprises 15 residues. CDR3 nucleotides: TGTGCCAGCAGCGTAGGGGGGGTCTATCAAGAGACCCAGTACTTC. It specifies CASSVGGVYQETQYF.